This T cell receptor (beta chain) emerged from a study of vaccination and CD4 T cells after COVID-19 (dated by TCRdb to between 2021 and 2024). In the study overall: Convalescent patients had a positive SARS-CoV-2 result on nasal swab PCR, and of these patients, fewer than ten had mild disease and one had severe disease. The convalescent cohort included six males and four females, with two Hispanic individuals, seven Caucasians, two Asians and one multiracial person. Two doses of either the Pfizer-BioNTech BNT162b2 vaccine (n=8) or the Moderna mRNA-1273 vaccine (n=2) were administered to participants. Post-COVID blood samples were collected from convalescent patients a median of around 100 days after diagnosis, with a range of about 30 to 161 days. Post-vaccine blood samples were collected a median of about 66 days after the second vaccine dose, ranging from about 13 to 241 days. For stimulating the cultures, overlapping spike peptide pools were used, derived from SARS-CoV-2 as well as from the common cold coronaviruses HCoV-NL63, HCoV-OC43 and HCoV-229E. Control cultures received a CEFX viral epitope pool as the positive control, an HIV-1 Nef peptide pool as the negative control, or no peptide. In around nine COVID-19 convalescent patients and a few infection-naive healthy vaccine recipients, the spike-specific CD4+ TCR repertoire before mRNA vaccination was compared with the repertoire after mRNA vaccination.

General conclusions and limits of the study: In convalescent patients, nearly all vaccine-specific clones (304 of 307) were found to be mono-reactive for SARS-CoV-2 spike rather than cross-reactive with common cold coronaviruses. The median count of SARS-CoV-2-reactive clonotypes went up from 20 to 25 after infection to 38 after vaccination, although the change was not significant. The study included relatively few convalescent patients and did not analyze early timepoints after natural infection. Among the post-vaccine SARS-CoV-2-reactive clones in convalescent patients, a median 86.3% showed up only after vaccination, which suggests vaccine-specific priming.

For this clonotype: Its binding antigen is unknown. No base-level quality is on record; no much larger clone is a single base apart.

The sample's treatment or condition label, decoded: roughly 11-day PBMC culture with coronavirus spike peptide pools or control peptides (ViraFEST assay). The ViraFEST assay, used in the study, expanded antigen-specific T cells with peptide pools and then identified the expanded clonotypes through TCR sequencing. Positive SARS-CoV-2 PCR tests in the convalescent patients dated from March to December 2020, before Alpha, Beta and Delta variants emerged in the United States. PBMCs were cultured at a few million per well in IMDM supplemented with roughly 5% human AB serum and 9 to 10 IU/ml IL-2, with roughly 9.5 ug/ml peptide pools added. Half of the culture medium was replaced with fresh IL-2-containing medium on days 3 and 7. CD4+ T cells were isolated after around ten days of culture through negative selection using the EasySep CD4+ T cell isolation kit. Ficoll-Paque Plus gradient centrifugation was used to isolate PBMCs from whole blood, and the isolated PBMCs were then either used fresh or cryopreserved at -140C. Culture conditions were generally each tested in triplicate wells.

The library came from PCR. DNA from cultured CD4+ T cells was subjected to TCR sequencing with the Oncomine TCR Beta short-read assay at the Johns Hopkins FTIC core. The QIAamp micro DNA kit was used to extract genomic DNA from the cultured CD4+ T cells. Oncomine TCR Beta libraries from cultured CD4+ T cells were pooled using unique dual indexes and sequenced on an Illumina iSeq 100. Under the source paper's analysis protocol: Non-productive sequences were removed, and CDR3s not starting with C, not ending with F or W, or shorter than 7 amino acids were discarded. Antigen-specific clonotypes were identified using the MANAFEST web application through comparison of peptide-stimulated wells with reference and other culture wells. Positive clones required FDR below 0.05, an odds ratio above 5, and productive frequency above 0.1% in at least two of three replicate wells. Cross-reactive clonotypes were defined as significantly expanded in both SARS-CoV-2 spike wells and at least one common cold coronavirus spike condition. CDR3 homology was assessed with Levenshtein distances (stringdist) and unrooted phylogenetic trees (ape) in R version 3.6.1. TCRdb redid the processing of the public reads, applying fastp at Q25 and MiXCR, and retained in-frame beta chains. A single entry per CDR3 protein holds the most common genes and DNA from its merged rows. The V and J calls, along with clone size, are taken from TCRdb and not from the paper's own processing. The sample contains thousands of distinct CDR3 sequences, about 68% of them found a single time. The biggest ten clones account for 18% of the sample.

From the cysteine through the phenylalanine, the CDR3 covers 13 amino acids. Only the CDR3 DNA stays, 39 bases, in frame from base 1. Deletion took 8 bases off V and 5 bases off J, with a span of 14 bases between the germline ends. For CDR1 and CDR2, the germline V gene (reference sequence) lists MNHEY and SMNVEV. The specimen sequenced was CD4+ T cells from blood, cultured in vitro. Recombination linked TRBV27 to TRBJ2-3; TRBD2 could be the D gene, as 6 bases match. This TCR was sampled from a human donor who had recovered from COVID-19. The nucleotide sequence is TGTGCCAGCTACTGGCGGGGTGGAGATACGCAGTATTTT. This translates into CASYWRGGDTQYF.